The sequence of this T cell receptor (beta chain) was determined in a study of PD-1 blockade in classical Hodgkin lymphoma. Across the whole study: Each patient was given nivolumab 3 mg/kg through a vein every 2 weeks.

V shed 0 bases and J shed 5 bases, with 8 bases lying between them. This CDR3 is 14 amino acids long. Germline CDR1 is MNHNY and CDR2 is SVGAGI (reference sequence). Study outcomes and limitations: Why repertoires differed is undefined; disease activity or prior therapy possibly contributed. Baseline diversity was lower in partial responders and progressors than complete responders. A significant rise in TCR diversity by C4D1 was seen for CD4+ but not CD8+ cells.

This table comes from immunoSEQ multiplex PCR, and its TCRdb copy is limited to in-frame clones, with some not included. The sample carries thousands of clones, 84% recorded once. Autologous stem cell transplantation was followed by relapse in every patient, and brentuximab vedotin exposure varied. A remark on this clone: Its target is not known.

The sequences come from peripheral blood mononuclear cells (PBMCs), collected at baseline. This receptor was taken from a human donor with classical Hodgkin lymphoma. This chain uses TRBV6-6 with TRBJ2-1; D possibly corresponds to TRBD2 (6 bases). CDR3 residues: CASSYSWTNNEQFF. As DNA, the CDR3 is TGTGCCAGCAGTTACTCTTGGACTAACAATGAGCAGTTCTTC.